This T cell receptor (beta chain) was captured by sequencing in a study of CD8 T cells in Susac syndrome. Random-hexamer reverse transcription was applied to about 0.5 to 1 ug RNA. TCRdb re-called the immunoSEQ multiplex PCR reads with MiXCR, one entry per CDR3 protein. The table records some 200,000 distinct CDR3 sequences, 95% of them present only once. Trimming took 2 bases from V and 4 from J; bases not matched to a gene: 4. The germline V gene has CDR1 MDHEN and CDR2 SYDVKM. The CDR3 runs 14 residues. The chain couples TRBV28 to TRBJ2-5; TRBD1 matches at 7 bases. The TCR sequence derives from a human donor with multiple sclerosis. The material sequenced was CD4+ T cells from PBMCs. Here the CDR3 reads CASSLRDRGETQYF. The CDR3 region has the DNA TGTGCCAGCAGTTTAAGGGACAGAGGAGAGACCCAGTACTTC. Together with reference TRBV28 and TRBJ2-5, the CDR3 gives the full variable domain: DVKVTQSSRYLVKRTGEKVFLECVQDMDHENMFWYRQDPGLGLRLIYFSYDVKMKEKGDIPEGYSVSREKKERFSLILESASTNQTSMYLCASSLRDRGETQYFGPGTRLLVL.